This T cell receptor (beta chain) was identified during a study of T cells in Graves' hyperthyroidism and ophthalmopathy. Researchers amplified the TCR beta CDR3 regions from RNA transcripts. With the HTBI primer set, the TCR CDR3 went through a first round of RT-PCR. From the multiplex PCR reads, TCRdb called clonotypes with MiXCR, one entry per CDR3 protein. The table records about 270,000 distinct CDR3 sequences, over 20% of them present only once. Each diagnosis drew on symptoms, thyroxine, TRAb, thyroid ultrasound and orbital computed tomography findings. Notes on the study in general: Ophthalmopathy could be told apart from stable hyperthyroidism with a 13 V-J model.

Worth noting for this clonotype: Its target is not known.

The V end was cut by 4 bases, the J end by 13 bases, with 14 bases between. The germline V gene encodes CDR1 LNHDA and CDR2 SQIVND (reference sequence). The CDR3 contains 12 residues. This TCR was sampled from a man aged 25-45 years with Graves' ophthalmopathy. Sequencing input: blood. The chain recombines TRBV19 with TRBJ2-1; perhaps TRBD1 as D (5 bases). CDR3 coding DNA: TGTGCCAGTAGTACGGACACCCAGTTACAGTTCTTC. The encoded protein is CASSTDTQLQFF. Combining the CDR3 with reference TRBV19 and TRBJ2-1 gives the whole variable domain DGGITQSPKYLFRKEGQNVTLSCEQNLNHDAMYWYRQDPGQGLRLIYYSQIVNDFQKGDIAEGYSVSREKKESFPLTVTSAQKNPTAFYLCASSTDTQLQFFGPGTRLTVL.